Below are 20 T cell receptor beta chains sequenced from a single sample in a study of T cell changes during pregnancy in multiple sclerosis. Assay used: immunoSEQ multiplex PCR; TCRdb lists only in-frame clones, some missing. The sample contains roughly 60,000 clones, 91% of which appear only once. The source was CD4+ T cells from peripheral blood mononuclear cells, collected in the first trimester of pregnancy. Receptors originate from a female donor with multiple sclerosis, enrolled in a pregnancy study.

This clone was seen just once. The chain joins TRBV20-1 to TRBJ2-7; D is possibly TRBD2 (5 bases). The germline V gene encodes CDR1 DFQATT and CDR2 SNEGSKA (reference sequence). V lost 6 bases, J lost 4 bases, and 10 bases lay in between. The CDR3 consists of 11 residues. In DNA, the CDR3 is TGCAGTGCCCAGACGGGGTACGAGCAGTACTTC. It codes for CSAQTGYEQYF.

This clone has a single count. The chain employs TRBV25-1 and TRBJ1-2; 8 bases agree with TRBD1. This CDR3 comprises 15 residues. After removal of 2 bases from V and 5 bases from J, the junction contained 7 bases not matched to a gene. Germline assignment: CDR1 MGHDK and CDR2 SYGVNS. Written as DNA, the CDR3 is TGTGCCAGCAGTGAAGTAGGGGACAGGCTGTATGGCTACACCTTC. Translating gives CASSEVGDRLYGYTF.

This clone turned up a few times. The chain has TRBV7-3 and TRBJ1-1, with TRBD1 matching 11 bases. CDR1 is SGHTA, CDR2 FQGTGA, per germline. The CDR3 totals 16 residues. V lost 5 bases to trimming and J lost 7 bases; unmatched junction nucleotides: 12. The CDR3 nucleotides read TGTGCCAGCAGCCCGAGGACAGGGGGCTTAGCTGGTGAAGCTTTCTTT. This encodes CASSPRTGGLAGEAFF.

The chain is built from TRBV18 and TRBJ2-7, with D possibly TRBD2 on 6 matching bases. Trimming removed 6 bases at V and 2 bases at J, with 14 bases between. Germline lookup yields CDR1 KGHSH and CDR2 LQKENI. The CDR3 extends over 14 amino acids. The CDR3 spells CASSGGGNPYEQYF. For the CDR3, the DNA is TGTGCCAGCTCGGGGGGTGGGAACCCCTACGAGCAGTACTTC.

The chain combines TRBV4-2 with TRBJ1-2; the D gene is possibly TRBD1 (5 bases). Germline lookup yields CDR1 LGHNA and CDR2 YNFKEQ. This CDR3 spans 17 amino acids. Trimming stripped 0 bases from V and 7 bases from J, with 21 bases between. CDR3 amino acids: CASSQDPLTGVYSGYTF. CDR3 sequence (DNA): TGTGCCAGCAGCCAAGACCCCCTCACAGGAGTCTATAGTGGCTACACCTTC.

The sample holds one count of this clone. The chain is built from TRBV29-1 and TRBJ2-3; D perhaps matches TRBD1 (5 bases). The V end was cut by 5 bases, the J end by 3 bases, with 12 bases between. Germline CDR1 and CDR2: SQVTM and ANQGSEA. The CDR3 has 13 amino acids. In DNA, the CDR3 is TGCAGCGTTTTCAGGGTGGGGACAGATACGCAGTATTTT. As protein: CSVFRVGTDTQYF.

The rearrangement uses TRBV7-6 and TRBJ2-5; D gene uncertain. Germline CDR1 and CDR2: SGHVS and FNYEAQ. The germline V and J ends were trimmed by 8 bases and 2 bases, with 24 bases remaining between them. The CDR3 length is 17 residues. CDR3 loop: CASSPGLVNGRQETQYF. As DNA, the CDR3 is TGTGCCAGCTCCCCTGGCCTAGTTAATGGCCGACAAGAGACCCAGTACTTC.

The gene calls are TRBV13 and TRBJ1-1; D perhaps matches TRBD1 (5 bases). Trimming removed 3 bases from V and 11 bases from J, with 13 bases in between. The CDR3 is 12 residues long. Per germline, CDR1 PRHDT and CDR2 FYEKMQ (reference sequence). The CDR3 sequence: CASSFWGERAFF. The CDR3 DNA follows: TGTGCCAGCAGCTTCTGGGGGGAGAGGGCTTTCTTT. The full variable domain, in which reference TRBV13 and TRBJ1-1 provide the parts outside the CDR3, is AAGVIQSPRHLIKEKRETATLKCYPIPRHDTVYWYQQGPGQDPQFLISFYEKMQSDKGSIPDRFSAQQFSDYHSELNMSSLELGDSALYFCASSFWGERAFFGQGTRLTVV.

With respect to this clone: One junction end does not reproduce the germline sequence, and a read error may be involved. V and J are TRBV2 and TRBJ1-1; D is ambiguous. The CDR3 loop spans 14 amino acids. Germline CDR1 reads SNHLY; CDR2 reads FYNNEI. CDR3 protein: CASSEILTAGPPQF. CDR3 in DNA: TGTGCCAGCAGTGAGATCTTAACTGCGGGCCCCCCTCAGTTT.

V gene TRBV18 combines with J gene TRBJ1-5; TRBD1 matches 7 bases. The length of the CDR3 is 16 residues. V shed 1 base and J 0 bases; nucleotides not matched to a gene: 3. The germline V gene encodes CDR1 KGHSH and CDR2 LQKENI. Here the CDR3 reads CASSPQGAVSNQPQHF. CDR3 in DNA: TGTGCCAGCTCACCACAGGGGGCGGTTAGCAATCAGCCCCAGCATTTT.

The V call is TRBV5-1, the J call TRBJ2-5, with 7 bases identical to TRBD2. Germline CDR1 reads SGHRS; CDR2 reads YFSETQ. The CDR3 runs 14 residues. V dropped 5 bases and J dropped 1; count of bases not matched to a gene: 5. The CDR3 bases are TGCGCCAGCAGTTACGGACTAGGCCAAGAGACCCAGTACTTC. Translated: CASSYGLGQETQYF.

CDR3 sequence: CASSPSGALSYNEQFF. DNA for the CDR3: TGTGCCAGCAGTCCCAGCGGGGCCCTCTCCTACAATGAGCAGTTCTTC. The chain links TRBV28 to TRBJ2-1, with TRBD2 matching over 7 bases. The germline gives CDR1 MDHEN, CDR2 SYDVKM. CDR3 length: 16 residues. V gave up 5 bases and J gave up 0 bases; unmatched junction bases: 7.

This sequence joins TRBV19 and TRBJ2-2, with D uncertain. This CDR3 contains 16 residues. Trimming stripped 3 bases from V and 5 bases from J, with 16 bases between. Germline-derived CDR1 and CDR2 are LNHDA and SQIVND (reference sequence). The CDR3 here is CASSISQIRRTGELFF. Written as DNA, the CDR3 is TGTGCCAGTAGTATTTCTCAAATAAGGCGGACCGGGGAGCTGTTTTTT.

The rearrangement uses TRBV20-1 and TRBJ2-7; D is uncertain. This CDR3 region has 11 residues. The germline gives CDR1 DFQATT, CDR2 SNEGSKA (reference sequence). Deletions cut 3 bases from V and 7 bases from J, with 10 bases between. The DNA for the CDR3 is TGCAGTGCTAGTAGGAGCCTAGAGCAGTACTTC. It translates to CSASRSLEQYF.

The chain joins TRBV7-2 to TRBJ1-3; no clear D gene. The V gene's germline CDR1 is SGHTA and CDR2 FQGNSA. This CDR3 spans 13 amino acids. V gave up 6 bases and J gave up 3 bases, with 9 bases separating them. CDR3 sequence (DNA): TGTGCCAGCAGGGACGCGGGTGGAAACACCATATATTTT. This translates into CASRDAGGNTIYF.

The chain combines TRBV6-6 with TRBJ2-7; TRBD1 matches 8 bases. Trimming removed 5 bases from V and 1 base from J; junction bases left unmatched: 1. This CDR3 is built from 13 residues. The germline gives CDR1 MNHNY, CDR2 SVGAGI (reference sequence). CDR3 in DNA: TGTGCCAGCAGTAGGACAGGGTCCTACGAGCAGTACTTC. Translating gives CASSRTGSYEQYF.

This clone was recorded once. CDR3 loop: CASRTRQGSNQPQHF. The CDR3 DNA is TGTGCCAGCAGAACTCGACAGGGTAGCAATCAGCCCCAGCATTTT. This rearrangement joins TRBV6-5 to TRBJ1-5; 7 bases agree with TRBD1. V was clipped by 6 bases and J by 0 bases; unmatched bases: 5. The germline gives CDR1 MNHEY, CDR2 SVGAGI. CDR3 size: 15 residues.

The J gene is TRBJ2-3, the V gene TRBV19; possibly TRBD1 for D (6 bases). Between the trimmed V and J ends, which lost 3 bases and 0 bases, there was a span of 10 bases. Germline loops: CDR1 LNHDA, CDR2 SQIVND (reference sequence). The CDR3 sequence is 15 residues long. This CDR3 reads CASSILGASTDTQYF. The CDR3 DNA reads TGTGCCAGTAGTATCCTGGGGGCTAGCACAGATACGCAGTATTTT.

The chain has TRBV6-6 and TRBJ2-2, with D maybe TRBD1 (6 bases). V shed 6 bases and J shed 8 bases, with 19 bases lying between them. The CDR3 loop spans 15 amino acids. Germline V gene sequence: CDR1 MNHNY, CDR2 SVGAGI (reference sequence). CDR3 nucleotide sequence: TGTGCCAGCAGCCAGACTCGACAGGCGGCAGGGGAGCTGTTTTTT. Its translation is CASSQTRQAAGELFF.

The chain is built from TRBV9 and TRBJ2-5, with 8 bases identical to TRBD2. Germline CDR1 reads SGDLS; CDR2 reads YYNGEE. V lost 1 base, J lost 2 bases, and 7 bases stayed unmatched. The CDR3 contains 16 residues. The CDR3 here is CASSVRAGDSQETQYF. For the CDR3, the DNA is TGTGCCAGCAGCGTAAGAGCGGGGGATAGTCAAGAGACCCAGTACTTC.